This T cell receptor (beta chain) emerged from a study of shared clonotypes between healthy human individuals. Study as a whole: CD4 naive cells filled three plates per donor, CD4 memory three, CD8 naive two and CD8 memory one.

Each sample came from a Caucasian adult donor living in Nashville, Tennessee. The test was conducted at deep level. Every subset's genomic DNA went evenly onto several immunoSEQ plates. TCRdb keeps only in-frame clones here, not all; method: immunoSEQ multiplex PCR. The repertoire holds fewer than 1.4 million clones, with 75% to 80% as singletons. The germline V gene has CDR1 MNHNS and CDR2 SASEGT. This CDR3 is 15 amino acids long. Trimming took 1 base from V and 1 from J; bases not matched to a gene: 3. Sequencing input: memory CD4+ T cells from PBMCs. Sample subset: CD45RA-negative fraction. The receptor comes from a man younger than 35 in good health. Some clones in this sample may be carry-over from other donors' samples. The chain employs TRBV6-1 and TRBJ1-2, with 7 bases aligning to TRBD1. Here the CDR3 reads CASSEGAGGNYGYTF. CDR3 nucleotide sequence: TGTGCCAGCAGTGAAGGGGCAGGGGGTAACTATGGCTACACCTTC.